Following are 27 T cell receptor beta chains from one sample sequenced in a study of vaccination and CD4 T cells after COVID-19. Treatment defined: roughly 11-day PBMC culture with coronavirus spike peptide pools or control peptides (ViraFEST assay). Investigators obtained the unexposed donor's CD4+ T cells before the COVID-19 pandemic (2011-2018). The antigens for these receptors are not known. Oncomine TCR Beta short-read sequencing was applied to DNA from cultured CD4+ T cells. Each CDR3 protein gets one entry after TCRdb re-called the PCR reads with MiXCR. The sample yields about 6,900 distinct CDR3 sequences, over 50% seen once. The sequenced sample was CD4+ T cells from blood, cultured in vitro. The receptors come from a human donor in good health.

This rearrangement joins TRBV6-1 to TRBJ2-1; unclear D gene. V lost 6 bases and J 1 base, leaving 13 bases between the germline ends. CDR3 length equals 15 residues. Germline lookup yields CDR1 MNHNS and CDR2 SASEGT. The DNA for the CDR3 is TGTGCCAGCAGGGAACTCGTGGGGTCCTACAATGAGCAGTTCTTC. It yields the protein CASRELVGSYNEQFF.

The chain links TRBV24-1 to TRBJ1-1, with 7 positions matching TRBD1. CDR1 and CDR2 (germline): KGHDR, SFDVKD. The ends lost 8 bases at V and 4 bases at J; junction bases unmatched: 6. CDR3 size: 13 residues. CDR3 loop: CATKGTGATEAFF. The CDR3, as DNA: TGTGCCACCAAGGGAACAGGGGCCACTGAAGCTTTCTTT.

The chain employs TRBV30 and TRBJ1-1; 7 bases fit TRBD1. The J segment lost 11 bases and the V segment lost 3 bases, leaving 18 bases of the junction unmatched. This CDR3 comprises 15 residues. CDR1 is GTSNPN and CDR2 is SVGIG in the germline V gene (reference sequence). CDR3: CAWSKIRQGLGRAFF. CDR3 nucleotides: TGTGCCTGGAGCAAAATTAGACAGGGCCTAGGAAGGGCTTTCTTT.

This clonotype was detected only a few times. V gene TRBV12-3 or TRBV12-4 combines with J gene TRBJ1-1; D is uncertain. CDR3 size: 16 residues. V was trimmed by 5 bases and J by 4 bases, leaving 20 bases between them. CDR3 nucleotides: TGTGCCAGCAGTCCCGGCCAATCCGGCGTTCCCACTGAAGCTTTCTTT. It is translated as CASSPGQSGVPTEAFF.

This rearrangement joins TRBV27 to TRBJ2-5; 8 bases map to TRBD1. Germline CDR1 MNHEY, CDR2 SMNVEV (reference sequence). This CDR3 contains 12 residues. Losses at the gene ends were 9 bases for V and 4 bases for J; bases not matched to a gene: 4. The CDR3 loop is CASGQGRETQYF. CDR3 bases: TGTGCCAGTGGACAGGGAAGAGAGACCCAGTACTTC.

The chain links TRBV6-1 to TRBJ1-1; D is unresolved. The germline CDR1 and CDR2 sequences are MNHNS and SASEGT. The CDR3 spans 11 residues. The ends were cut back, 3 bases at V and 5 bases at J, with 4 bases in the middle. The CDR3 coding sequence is TGTGCCAGCAGTGATATAACTGAAGCTTTCTTT. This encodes CASSDITEAFF.

The DNA for the CDR3 is TGTGCCAGCGGCCTCCGGGGGCAGACTAATGAAAAACTGTTTTTT. Protein: CASGLRGQTNEKLFF. This chain connects TRBV6-2 or TRBV6-3 to TRBJ1-4; possibly TRBD1 for D (6 bases). V was shortened by 8 bases and J by 2 bases, with 15 bases between the two germline ends. CDR1 is MNHEY, CDR2 SVGEGT, per germline. This CDR3 is built from 15 residues.

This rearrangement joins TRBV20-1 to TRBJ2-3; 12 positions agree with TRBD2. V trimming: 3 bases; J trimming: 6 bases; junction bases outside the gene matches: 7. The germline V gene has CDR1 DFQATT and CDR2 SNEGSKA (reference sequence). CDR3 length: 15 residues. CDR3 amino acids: CSARDRLAGVDTQYF. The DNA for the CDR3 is TGCAGTGCTAGGGATAGACTAGCGGGGGTTGATACGCAGTATTTT.

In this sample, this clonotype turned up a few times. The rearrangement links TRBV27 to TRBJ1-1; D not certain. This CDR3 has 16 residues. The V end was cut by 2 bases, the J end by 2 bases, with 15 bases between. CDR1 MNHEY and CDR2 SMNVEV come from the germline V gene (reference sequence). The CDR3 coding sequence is TGTGCCAGCAGTTTAACTCATAGGGTCACCAACACTGAAGCTTTCTTT. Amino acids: CASSLTHRVTNTEAFF.

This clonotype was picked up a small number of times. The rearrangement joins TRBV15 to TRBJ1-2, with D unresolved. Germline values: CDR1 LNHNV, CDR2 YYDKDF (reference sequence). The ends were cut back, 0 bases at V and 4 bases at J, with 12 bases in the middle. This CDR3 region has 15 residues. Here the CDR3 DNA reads TGTGCCACCAGCAGAGATAAGGGCGGCAGCTATGGCTACACCTTC. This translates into CATSRDKGGSYGYTF.

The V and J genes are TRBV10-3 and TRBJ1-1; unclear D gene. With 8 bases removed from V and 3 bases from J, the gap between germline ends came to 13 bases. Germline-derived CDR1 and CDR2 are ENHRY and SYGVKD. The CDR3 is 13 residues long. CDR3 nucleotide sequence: TGTGCCATCCGATGGTTAGAGGACACTGAAGCTTTCTTT. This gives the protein CAIRWLEDTEAFF.

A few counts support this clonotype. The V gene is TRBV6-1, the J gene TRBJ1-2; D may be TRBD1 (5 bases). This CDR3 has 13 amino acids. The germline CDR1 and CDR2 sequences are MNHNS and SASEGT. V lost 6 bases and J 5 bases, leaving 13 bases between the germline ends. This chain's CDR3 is CASRRDAFYGYTF. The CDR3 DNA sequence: TGTGCCAGCAGGAGGGACGCGTTTTATGGCTACACCTTC.

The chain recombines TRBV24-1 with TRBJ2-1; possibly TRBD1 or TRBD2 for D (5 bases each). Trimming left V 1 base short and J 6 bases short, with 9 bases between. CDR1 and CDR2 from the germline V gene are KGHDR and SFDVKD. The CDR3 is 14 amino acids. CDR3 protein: CATSDFGDGNEQFF. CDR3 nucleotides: TGTGCCACCAGTGATTTCGGGGACGGCAATGAGCAGTTCTTC.

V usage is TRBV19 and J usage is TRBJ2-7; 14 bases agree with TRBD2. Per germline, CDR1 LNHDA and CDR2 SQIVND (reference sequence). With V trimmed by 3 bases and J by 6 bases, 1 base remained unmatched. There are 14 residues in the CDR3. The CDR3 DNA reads TGTGCCAGTAGTATGGGACTAGCGGGAGTCGAGCAGTACTTC. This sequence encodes CASSMGLAGVEQYF.

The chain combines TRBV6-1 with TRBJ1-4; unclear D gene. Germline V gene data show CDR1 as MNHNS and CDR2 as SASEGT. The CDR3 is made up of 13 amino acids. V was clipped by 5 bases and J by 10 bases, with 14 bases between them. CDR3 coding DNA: TGTGCCAGCAGTCCCCCCGGTATGGCAAAACTGTTTTTT. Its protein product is CASSPPGMAKLFF.

CDR3 sequence (DNA): TGTGCCAGCAGCTTCCGGGGGGGCACCGGGGAGCTGTTTTTT. Translating it yields CASSFRGGTGELFF. V and J are TRBV5-4 and TRBJ2-2; 8 nucleotides match TRBD2. The CDR3 loop spans 14 amino acids. V gave up 2 bases and J gave up 4 bases; unmatched junction bases: 1. CDR1 is SGHNT and CDR2 is YYREEE in the germline V gene (reference sequence).

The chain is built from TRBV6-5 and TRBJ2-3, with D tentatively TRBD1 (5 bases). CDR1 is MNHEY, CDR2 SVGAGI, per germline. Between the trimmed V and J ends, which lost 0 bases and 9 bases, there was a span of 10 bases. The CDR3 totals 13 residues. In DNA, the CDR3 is TGTGCCAGCAGTTACTCAGGGGCGGCGACGCAGTATTTT. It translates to CASSYSGAATQYF.

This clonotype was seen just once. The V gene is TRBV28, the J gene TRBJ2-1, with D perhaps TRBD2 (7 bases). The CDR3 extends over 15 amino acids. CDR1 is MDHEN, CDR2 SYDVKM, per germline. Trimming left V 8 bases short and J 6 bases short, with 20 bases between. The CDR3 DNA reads TGTGCCAGCGTGGAGGGGGGGTCTGCTCTCAATGAGCAGTTCTTC. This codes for CASVEGGSALNEQFF.

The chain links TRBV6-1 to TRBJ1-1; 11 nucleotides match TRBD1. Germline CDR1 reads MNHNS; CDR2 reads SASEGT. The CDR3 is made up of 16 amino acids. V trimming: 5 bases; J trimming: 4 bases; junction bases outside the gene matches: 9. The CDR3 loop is CASSPNPGTGGTEAFF. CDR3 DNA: TGTGCCAGCAGTCCGAACCCCGGGACAGGGGGCACTGAAGCTTTCTTT.

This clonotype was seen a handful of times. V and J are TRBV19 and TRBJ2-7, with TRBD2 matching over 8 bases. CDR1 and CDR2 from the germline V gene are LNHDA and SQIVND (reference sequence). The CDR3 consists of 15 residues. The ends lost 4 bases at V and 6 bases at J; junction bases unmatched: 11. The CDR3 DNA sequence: TGTGCCAGTAGTACTCCAAGCGGGGGTGTCGGCGAGCAGTACTTC. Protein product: CASSTPSGGVGEQYF.

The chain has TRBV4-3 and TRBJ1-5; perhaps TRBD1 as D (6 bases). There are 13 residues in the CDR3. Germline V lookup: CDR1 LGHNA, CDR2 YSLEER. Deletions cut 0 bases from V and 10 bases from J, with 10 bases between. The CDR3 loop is CASSQERGQPQHF. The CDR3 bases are TGCGCCAGCAGCCAAGAACGGGGACAACCCCAGCATTTT.

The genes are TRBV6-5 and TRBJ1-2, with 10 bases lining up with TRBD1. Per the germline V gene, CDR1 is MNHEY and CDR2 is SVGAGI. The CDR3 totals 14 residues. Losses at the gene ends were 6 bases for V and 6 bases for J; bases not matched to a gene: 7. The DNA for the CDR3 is TGTGCCAGCAGCTTCTCGGACAGGGGGAATGGCTACACCTTC. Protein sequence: CASSFSDRGNGYTF.

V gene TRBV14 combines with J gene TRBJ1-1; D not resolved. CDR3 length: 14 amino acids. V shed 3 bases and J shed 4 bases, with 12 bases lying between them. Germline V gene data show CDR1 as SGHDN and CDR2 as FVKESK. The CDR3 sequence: CASSQKHSGTEAFF. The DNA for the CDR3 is TGTGCCAGCAGCCAGAAGCATAGTGGCACTGAAGCTTTCTTT.

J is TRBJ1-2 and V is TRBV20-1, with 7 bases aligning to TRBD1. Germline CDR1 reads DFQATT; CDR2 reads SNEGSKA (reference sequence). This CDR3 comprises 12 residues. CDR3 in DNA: TGCAGCATACGACAGGGACTCTATGGCTACACCTTC. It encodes CSIRQGLYGYTF.

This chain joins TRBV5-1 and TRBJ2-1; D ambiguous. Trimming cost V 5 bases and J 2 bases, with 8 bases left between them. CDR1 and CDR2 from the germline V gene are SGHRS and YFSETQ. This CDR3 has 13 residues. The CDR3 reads CASRQTAYNEQFF. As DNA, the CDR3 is TGCGCCAGCAGACAGACGGCCTACAATGAGCAGTTCTTC. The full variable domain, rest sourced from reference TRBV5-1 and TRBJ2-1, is KAGVTQTPRYLIKTRGQQVTLSCSPISGHRSVSWYQQTPGQGLQFLFEYFSETQRNKGNFPGRFSGRQFSNSRSEMNVSTLELGDSALYLCASRQTAYNEQFFGPGTRLTVL.

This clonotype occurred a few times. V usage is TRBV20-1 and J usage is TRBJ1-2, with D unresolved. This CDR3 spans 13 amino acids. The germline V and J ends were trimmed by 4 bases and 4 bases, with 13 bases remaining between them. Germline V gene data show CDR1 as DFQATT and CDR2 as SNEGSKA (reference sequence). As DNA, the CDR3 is TGCAGTGCTATTATGGCAAGCGGCTATGGCTACACCTTC. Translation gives CSAIMASGYGYTF.

This CDR3 reads CASSFRPNYGYTF. The CDR3 DNA is TGTGCCAGCAGTTTTAGGCCAAACTATGGCTACACCTTC. The genes are TRBV28 and TRBJ1-2; no firm D call. CDR3 length: 13 amino acids. Germline V CDR1 and CDR2: MDHEN, SYDVKM. Trimming took off 3 bases at V and 2 bases at J, with 7 bases between the two ends.